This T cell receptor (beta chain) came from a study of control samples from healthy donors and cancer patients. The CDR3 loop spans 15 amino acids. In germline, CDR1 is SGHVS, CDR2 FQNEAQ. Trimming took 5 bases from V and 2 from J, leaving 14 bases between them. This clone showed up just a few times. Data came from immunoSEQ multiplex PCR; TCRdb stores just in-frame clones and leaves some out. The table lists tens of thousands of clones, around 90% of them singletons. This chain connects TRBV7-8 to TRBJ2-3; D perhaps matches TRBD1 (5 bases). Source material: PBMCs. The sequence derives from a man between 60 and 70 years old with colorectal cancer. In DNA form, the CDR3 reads TGTGCCAGCAGCACACGTGGGGCCCCCACAGATACGCAGTATTTT. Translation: CASSTRGAPTDTQYF.